This T cell receptor beta chain was retrieved from a study of T cell responses to AZD1222 COVID-19 vaccine. Study at large: Both about-4-week and about-12-week second-dose recipients were combined.

This clone was recorded only once. The antigen is unknown. The protocol was immunoSEQ multiplex PCR, while the TCRdb copy is restricted to in-frame clones and leaves out a portion. This sample yields some 120,000 clones, of which 85% to 95% are seen a single time; 2.9% belongs to the top ten. Study findings and constraints: Donor demographics were predominantly white British with a female majority; clonal diversity may be underestimated.

Germline V gene sequence: CDR1 GTSNPN, CDR2 SVGIG (reference sequence). The V end was cut by 4 bases, the J end by 0 bases, with 11 bases between. The CDR3 length is 14 residues. Sequencing was performed on peripheral blood, taken on day 0 of AZD1222 vaccination. This chain uses TRBV30 with TRBJ2-3; D gene unclear. This sequence originates from an adult in good health. The chain's CDR3 is CAWMRVGSTDTQYF. CDR3 bases: TGTGCCTGGATGAGAGTGGGTAGCACAGATACGCAGTATTTT.